This entry describes one TCR beta chain. As originally analysed: Amplification with reference gene primers provided the estimates of nucleated cell counts. Clones were read by immunoSEQ multiplex PCR, and TCRdb kept only the in-frame ones, dropping some. V and J calls and clone size come straight from that table; D and trimming were deduced from the DNA. The profile shows roughly 99,000 clones, 80% to 85% of them singletons. Germline loops: CDR1 MNHNY, CDR2 SVGAGI (reference sequence). The germline V and J ends were trimmed by 2 bases and 5 bases, with 3 bases remaining between them. The CDR3 is 11 residues long. The record originates from a study of blood T cell repertoires in COVID-19. Study-wide context: From the United States, Italy and Spain came samples of acute and convalescent COVID-19. Sources were T cells, B-cell-depleted T cells, or PBMCs; the material itself was cDNA or gDNA.

The rearrangement joins TRBV6-6 to TRBJ2-5; D unresolved. The sample consisted of peripheral blood. The TCR originated in a human donor in a cohort sampled during active COVID-19. CDR3 bases: TGTGCCAGCAGTTACGAGGAGACCCAGTACTTC. Translation gives CASSYEETQYF.